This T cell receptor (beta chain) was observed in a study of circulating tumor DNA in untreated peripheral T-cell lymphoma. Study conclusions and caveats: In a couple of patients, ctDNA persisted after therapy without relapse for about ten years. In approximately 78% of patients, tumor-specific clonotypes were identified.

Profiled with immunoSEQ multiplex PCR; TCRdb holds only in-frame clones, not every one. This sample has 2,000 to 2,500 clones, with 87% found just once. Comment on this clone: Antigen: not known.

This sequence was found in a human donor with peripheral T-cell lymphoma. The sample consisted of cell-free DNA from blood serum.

This chain's CDR3 is CASSEGDRWNNGNTIYF. The CDR3 DNA reads as TGTGCCAGCAGTGAAGGGGATAGGTGGAACAATGGAAACACCATATATTTT. This chain connects TRBV6-1 to TRBJ1-3; no firm D call. The CDR3 sequence is 17 residues long. Trimming cost V 1 base and J 3 bases, with 16 bases left between them. CDR1 and CDR2 from the germline V gene are MNHNS and SASEGT.